The 21 T cell receptor beta chains below come from one sample, sequenced in a study of cytomegalovirus exposure and HLA in healthy donors. The PCR ran on 60 Vbeta and 13 Jbeta primers. TCRdb keeps only in-frame clones here, not all; method: immunoSEQ multiplex PCR. The sample contains 140,000 or so clones, about four fifths of which appear only once. The material sequenced was PBMCs. The receptors stem from a woman aged 18 to 35 in good health and CMV-seropositive.

The V and J genes are TRBV19 and TRBJ2-4, with TRBD1 as a possible D gene (6 bases). Germline V gene sequence: CDR1 LNHDA, CDR2 SQIVND (reference sequence). Trimming stripped 11 bases from V and 2 bases from J, with 19 bases between. CDR3 size: 15 residues. This CDR3 reads CAPPGTSNPKNIQYF. DNA for the CDR3: TGTGCCCCCCCCGGGACATCAAACCCCAAAAACATTCAGTACTTC.

This clone was observed a handful of times. The V call is TRBV5-1, the J call TRBJ2-3, with TRBD2 matching 7 bases. V lost 4 bases to trimming and J lost 0 bases; unmatched junction nucleotides: 5. Per the germline V gene, CDR1 is SGHRS and CDR2 is YFSETQ. There are 15 residues in the CDR3. The chain's CDR3 is CASSSSGSSTDTQYF. The CDR3 coding sequence is TGCGCCAGCAGCAGTAGCGGGTCTAGCACAGATACGCAGTATTTT.

The J gene is TRBJ1-4, the V gene TRBV10-2; 9 bases align to TRBD1. The CDR3 is made up of 15 amino acids. Germline lookup yields CDR1 WSHSY and CDR2 SAAADI. V lost 7 bases, J lost 8 bases, and 11 bases stayed unmatched. The CDR3: CASKEWGQGWEKLFF. The CDR3 nucleotides are TGCGCCAGCAAGGAATGGGGACAGGGATGGGAAAAACTGTTTTTT.

The chain uses TRBV11-2 and TRBJ2-2, with 12 bases aligning to TRBD2. The CDR3 is 16 residues long. Germline CDR1 SGHAT, CDR2 FQNNGV. V was clipped by 4 bases and J by 4 bases; unmatched bases: 4. The DNA of the CDR3 is TGTGCCAGCAGCTGGGGGGGACTAGCGGGCACCGGGGAGCTGTTTTTT. Its protein product is CASSWGGLAGTGELFF. The entire variable domain, with the rest obtained from reference TRBV11-2 and TRBJ2-2, is as follows: EAGVAQSPRYKIIEKRQSVAFWCNPISGHATLYWYQQILGQGPKLLIQFQNNGVVDDSQLPKDRFSAERLKGVDSTLKIQPAKLEDSAVYLCASSWGGLAGTGELFFGEGSRLTVL.

This clone occurred a few times. The chain has TRBV11-3 and TRBJ2-2; TRBD1 aligns across 7 bases. The V gene end was trimmed by 5 bases and the J gene end by 4 bases; junction bases not matched to a gene: 10. The germline CDR1 and CDR2 sequences are SGHNT and YENEEA. The CDR3 has 16 amino acids. DNA of the CDR3: TGTGCCAGCAGCGAACAGGGGACCGTCCCCACCGGGGAGCTGTTTTTT. It codes for CASSEQGTVPTGELFF.

The chain joins TRBV20-1 to TRBJ1-1, with D tentatively TRBD1 (6 bases). Germline CDR1 and CDR2: DFQATT and SNEGSKA (reference sequence). Trimming left V 7 bases short and J 1 base short, with 7 bases between. The CDR3 is 11 amino acids. The CDR3 DNA follows: TGCAGTGTACAGGGGAACACTGAAGCTTTCTTT. Protein: CSVQGNTEAFF.

The genes are TRBV11-2 and TRBJ2-2; no firm D call. The V gene's germline CDR1 is SGHAT and CDR2 FQNNGV. This CDR3 is 15 amino acids long. Trimming stripped 5 bases from V and 7 bases from J, with 17 bases between. CDR3 sequence reads: CASSRVGSLNGELFF. The CDR3 DNA is TGTGCCAGCAGCCGGGTTGGGTCCTTAAACGGGGAGCTGTTTTTT. The full variable domain, its missing parts supplied by reference TRBV11-2 and TRBJ2-2, is EAGVAQSPRYKIIEKRQSVAFWCNPISGHATLYWYQQILGQGPKLLIQFQNNGVVDDSQLPKDRFSAERLKGVDSTLKIQPAKLEDSAVYLCASSRVGSLNGELFFGEGSRLTVL.

This clone was detected a few times. Compared with germline, one end of the junction differs, possibly owing to a read error. V gene TRBV7-6 combines with J gene TRBJ1-1; the match to TRBD1 covers 7 bases. The germline V gene encodes CDR1 SGHVS and CDR2 FNYEAQ. The CDR3 has 17 amino acids. CDR3 DNA sequence: TGTGCTAGCAGCAATCCAACAGGGGCCCTCATGAACACTGAAGCTTTCTTT. Translated: CASSNPTGALMNTEAFF.

DNA for the CDR3: TGTGCCAGCAGTTCGGGGGGCACTGAAGCTTTCTTT. This gives the protein CASSSGGTEAFF. V gene TRBV28 combines with J gene TRBJ1-1; perhaps TRBD1 as D (5 bases). This CDR3 is built from 12 residues. With 4 bases removed from V and 4 bases from J, the gap between germline ends came to 7 bases. In germline, CDR1 is MDHEN, CDR2 SYDVKM.

The J gene is TRBJ1-5, the V gene TRBV21-1; the listed D gene, TRBD1, was not tested against the DNA. TRBV21-1 is a pseudogene locus. CDR3 length equals 17 residues. In DNA, the CDR3 is TGTGCCAGCAGCAAATGTCATTTCCGGACAGGGAGGCGGCCCCAGCATTTT. Protein: CASSKCHFRTGRRPQHF.

The chain couples TRBV11-2 to TRBJ2-1; 9 bases match TRBD2. The germline CDR1 and CDR2 sequences are SGHAT and FQNNGV. J gave up 1 base and V 6 bases, and 13 bases lay outside the gene matches. This CDR3 contains 18 residues. CDR3 loop: CASSWGGSSGVSYNEQFF. The CDR3 DNA is TGTGCCAGCAGTTGGGGGGGGTCTAGCGGGGTTTCCTACAATGAGCAGTTCTTC.

The V and J genes are TRBV6-6 and TRBJ1-6; 8 nucleotides match TRBD1. The germline CDR1 and CDR2 sequences are MNHNY and SVGAGI (reference sequence). J was trimmed by 11 bases and V by 3 bases; bases with no gene match: 9. CDR3 length: 15 residues. CDR3 loop: CASSYSGQGGAPLHF. In nucleotides, the CDR3 is TGTGCCAGCAGTTATTCCGGACAGGGAGGTGCACCCCTCCACTTT.

The rearrangement links TRBV19 to TRBJ1-2; 9 positions agree with TRBD1. The CDR3 has 14 amino acids. The V gene's germline CDR1 is LNHDA and CDR2 SQIVND (reference sequence). V was clipped by 4 bases and J by 4 bases; unmatched bases: 4. The CDR3 sequence is CASSTQTGGYGYTF. In DNA, the CDR3 is TGTGCCAGTAGTACCCAGACAGGGGGCTATGGCTACACCTTC.

The chain recombines TRBV7-7 with TRBJ2-7; D not resolved. From germline, CDR1 is SSHAT and CDR2 FNYEAQ (reference sequence). The CDR3 extends over 15 amino acids. Trimming took 5 bases from V and 3 from J, leaving 17 bases between them. CDR3 DNA sequence: TGTGCCAGCAGCAAGAAGCCAGGTGGCCGCTACGAGCAGTACTTC. Translation: CASSKKPGGRYEQYF.

The rearrangement links TRBV19 to TRBJ1-4; D remains unclear. Trimming left V 6 bases short and J 8 bases short, with 10 bases between. CDR3 length equals 12 residues. Germline lookup yields CDR1 LNHDA and CDR2 SQIVND (reference sequence). CDR3 region: CASSEGFEKLFF. In nucleotides, the CDR3 is TGTGCCAGTAGCGAGGGTTTCGAAAAACTGTTTTTT. Full variable domain (remainder filled in from reference TRBV19 and TRBJ1-4): DGGITQSPKYLFRKEGQNVTLSCEQNLNHDAMYWYRQDPGQGLRLIYYSQIVNDFQKGDIAEGYSVSREKKESFPLTVTSAQKNPTAFYLCASSEGFEKLFFGSGTQLSVL.

This rearrangement joins TRBV7-6 to TRBJ2-2; D gene ambiguous. CDR3 size: 12 residues. The germline V and J ends were trimmed by 5 bases and 4 bases, with 5 bases remaining between them. Germline V gives CDR1 SGHVS, CDR2 FNYEAQ. The CDR3 DNA sequence: TGTGCCAGCAGCCACGGCACCGGGGAGCTGTTTTTT. Its protein is CASSHGTGELFF.

A few counts support this clone. The chain combines TRBV19 with TRBJ2-1; 8 bases are shared with TRBD1. This CDR3 is built from 15 residues. J lost 2 bases, V lost 3 bases, and 3 bases had no gene match. Germline V gene sequence: CDR1 LNHDA, CDR2 SQIVND (reference sequence). The CDR3 sequence is CASSMDRAAYNEQFF. The CDR3 bases are TGTGCCAGTAGTATGGACAGGGCTGCCTACAATGAGCAGTTCTTC.

The chain couples TRBV5-4 to TRBJ1-2; TRBD1 aligns across 7 bases. V shed 3 bases, J shed 4 bases, and the junction held 9 bases outside the gene matches. The CDR3 contains 15 residues. CDR1 is SGHNT, CDR2 YYREEE, per germline (reference sequence). The CDR3 region is CASSSSRDSLYGYTF. CDR3 coding DNA: TGTGCCAGCAGCTCTTCCCGGGACAGCCTCTATGGCTACACCTTC.

The chain joins TRBV9 to TRBJ1-6; D is unclear. Germline V lookup: CDR1 SGDLS, CDR2 YYNGEE. Trimming cost V 1 base and J 5 bases, with 7 bases left between them. This CDR3 comprises 14 residues. The CDR3 region is CASSVTEHNSPLHF. CDR3 sequence (DNA): TGTGCCAGCAGCGTAACGGAGCATAATTCACCCCTCCACTTT.

This clone was observed a single time. The chain recombines TRBV4-1 with TRBJ1-1; 8 nucleotides match TRBD1. CDR1 is MGHRA and CDR2 is YSYEKL in the germline V gene. With V trimmed by 1 base and J by 1 base, 2 bases remained unmatched. This CDR3 spans 15 amino acids. The CDR3 loop is CASSQVQGANTEAFF. The CDR3 bases are TGCGCCAGCAGCCAAGTCCAGGGGGCGAACACTGAAGCTTTCTTT.

This clone was picked up one time. The J gene is TRBJ2-2, the V gene TRBV7-9; tentatively, D is TRBD1 (5 bases). The CDR3 is 14 residues long. Germline CDR1 reads SEHNR; CDR2 reads FQNEAQ (reference sequence). V dropped 8 bases and J dropped 0 bases, with 10 bases sitting between them. Here the CDR3 DNA reads TGTGCCAGCCGCCCCAGGGCGAACACCGGGGAGCTGTTTTTT. This codes for CASRPRANTGELFF.